Listed here are 18 T cell receptor beta chains from one sample, sequenced in a study of early T cells in non-severe SARS-CoV-2 infection. TCRdb re-analysed the 5' RACE reads in MiXCR, keeping a single row per CDR3 protein. The data hold roughly 40,000 distinct CDR3 sequences, with more than 9% observed a single time. The sample consisted of whole blood. These receptors all come from an adult who was a healthcare worker with PCR-confirmed SARS-CoV-2 infection or an uninfected control (not recorded which).

This clonotype was counted a few times. This chain uses TRBV18 with TRBJ2-1; D unclear. Looked up from germline, CDR1 is KGHSH and CDR2 is LQKENI. The CDR3 has 15 residues. V was clipped by 0 bases and J by 6 bases, with 12 bases between them. CDR3 in amino acids: CASSPPLGRSNEQFF. The CDR3 coding sequence is TGTGCCAGCTCACCACCATTAGGGCGATCCAATGAGCAGTTCTTC.

The sample holds many counts of this clonotype. V usage is TRBV6-2 or TRBV6-3 and J usage is TRBJ2-7; a weak D match, TRBD2 (5 bases). Deletions cut 4 bases from V and 10 bases from J, with 17 bases between. CDR3 length equals 13 residues. CDR1 is MNHEY and CDR2 is SVGEGT in the germline V gene. Here the CDR3 DNA reads TGTGCCAGCAGTTCCTTCGGGATGGCCGGTCAGTACTTC. As protein: CASSSFGMAGQYF.

This clonotype appeared many times. This chain joins TRBV7-9 and TRBJ2-5; tentatively, D is TRBD1 or TRBD2 (5 bases each). Between the trimmed V and J ends, which lost 7 bases and 5 bases, there was a span of 20 bases. Germline CDR1 SEHNR, CDR2 FQNEAQ (reference sequence). The CDR3 sequence is 15 residues long. CDR3 bases: TGTGCCAGCACCACCGACAGCTCCCGGAGGGAGACCCAGTACTTC. Protein: CASTTDSSRRETQYF.

The V gene is TRBV11-2, the J gene TRBJ2-7, with D unclear. V was trimmed by 6 bases and J by 3 bases, leaving 9 bases between them. CDR1 SGHAT and CDR2 FQNNGV come from the germline V gene. The CDR3 runs to 12 residues. Here the CDR3 DNA reads TGTGCCAGCAGGGGGTTATACTACGAGCAGTACTTC. Amino acid sequence: CASRGLYYEQYF.

At least ten counts were recorded for this clonotype. This chain uses TRBV6-2 or TRBV6-3 with TRBJ2-5; 7 bases are shared with TRBD2. CDR1 and CDR2 from the germline V gene are MNHEY and SVGEGT. The CDR3 is 15 amino acids. The V segment lost 5 bases and the J segment 0 bases; nucleotides outside the gene matches: 6. CDR3 in DNA: TGTGCCAGCAGTCCGGGACTACAGTACCAAGAGACCCAGTACTTC. It translates to CASSPGLQYQETQYF.

The chain recombines TRBV7-2 with TRBJ2-1; a weak D match, TRBD2 (5 bases). The CDR3 runs to 14 residues. Per the germline V gene, CDR1 is SGHTA and CDR2 is FQGNSA. V gave up 6 bases and J gave up 0 bases, with 9 bases separating them. The CDR3 sequence is CASRKGSSYNEQFF. The CDR3 DNA reads TGTGCCAGCAGAAAAGGGAGCTCCTACAATGAGCAGTTCTTC. Full variable domain (missing parts from reference TRBV7-2 and TRBJ2-1): GAGVSQSPSNKVTEKGKDVELRCDPISGHTALYWYRQSLGQGLEFLIYFQGNSAPDKSGLPSDRFSAERTGGSVSTLTIQRTQQEDSAVYLCASRKGSSYNEQFFGPGTRLTVL.

The rearrangement uses TRBV24-1 and TRBJ2-3; 7 bases align to TRBD2. Trimming removed 2 bases from V and 2 bases from J; junction bases left unmatched: 3. The CDR3 totals 15 residues. Germline V gene lookup returns CDR1 KGHDR and CDR2 SFDVKD. CDR3 sequence reads: CATSDSGGDTDTQYF. In nucleotides, the CDR3 is TGTGCCACCAGTGATTCTGGGGGGGACACAGATACGCAGTATTTT.

This clonotype appeared many times. The chain recombines TRBV29-1 with TRBJ2-2, with D possibly TRBD2 on 5 matching bases. The CDR3 runs to 10 residues. Trimming shortened V by 1 base and J by 15 bases, and 9 bases separated the two germline ends. Germline V gene data show CDR1 as SQVTM and CDR2 as ANQGSEA. CDR3 bases: TGCAGCGTTGAAGTAGGAGGATTGTTTTTT. Residues: CSVEVGGLFF.

The chain links TRBV6-2 or TRBV6-3 to TRBJ2-7; D not certain. The CDR3 has 14 amino acids. From germline, CDR1 is MNHEY and CDR2 SVGEGT. Trimming took 9 bases from V and 2 from J, leaving 17 bases between them. As DNA, the CDR3 is TGTGCCAGTAACGACCCCGACGGAGCCTACGAGCAGTACTTC. Translation: CASNDPDGAYEQYF.

The V call is TRBV15, the J call TRBJ2-3, with D unclear. Germline V gives CDR1 LNHNV, CDR2 YYDKDF (reference sequence). Trimming removed 3 bases from V and 7 bases from J, with 8 bases in between. The CDR3 is 12 amino acids. The CDR3 here is CATSRDQNTQYF. CDR3 DNA sequence: TGTGCCACCAGCAGGGATCAGAATACGCAGTATTTT.

This clonotype was seen repeatedly, ten times or more. V is TRBV7-8 and J is TRBJ2-1; D is ambiguous. The CDR3 runs to 13 residues. The V end was cut by 1 base, the J end by 12 bases, with 13 bases between. Looked up from germline, CDR1 is SGHVS and CDR2 is FQNEAQ. The CDR3 DNA sequence: TGTGCCAGCAGCTTAGGTGGTTTGGATACGCAGTTCTTC. Translation gives CASSLGGLDTQFF.

The chain uses TRBV20-1 and TRBJ2-1; D may be TRBD2 (5 bases). Germline CDR1 DFQATT, CDR2 SNEGSKA (reference sequence). CDR3 length equals 15 residues. The V gene lost 0 bases and the J gene lost 4 bases, with 13 bases spanning the gap. The CDR3 DNA sequence: TGCAGTGCTAGAGATGCAACGGGGAAGTACAATGAGCAGTTCTTC. Its translation: CSARDATGKYNEQFF.

The V and J genes are TRBV20-1 and TRBJ2-3; D gene unclear. The CDR3 spans 12 residues. Germline V CDR1 and CDR2: DFQATT, SNEGSKA (reference sequence). V lost 5 bases and J lost 1, with 7 bases in between. CDR3 nucleotide sequence: TGCAGTGCTTGGTGCGGCACAGATACGCAGTATTTT. It codes for CSAWCGTDTQYF.

Regarding this clonotype: The CDR3 does not close with the conserved phenylalanine or tryptophan, likely indicating a read error. V and J are TRBV28 and TRBJ1-2; 8 bases are a match to TRBD1. Trimming cost V 6 bases and J 2 bases; bases outside gene matches: 8. Germline V gene sequence: CDR1 MDHEN, CDR2 SYDVKM. CDR3 length: 15 amino acids. In nucleotides, the CDR3 is TGTGCCAGCAGCCTCAGGGGGCCGCGAAACTATGGCTACACCTTG. This translates into CASSLRGPRNYGYTL.

The rearrangement links TRBV25-1 to TRBJ1-6; D is unclear. This CDR3 has 14 amino acids. CDR1 and CDR2 (germline): MGHDK, SYGVNS. Trimming shortened V by 2 bases and J by 10 bases, and 12 bases separated the two germline ends. This chain's CDR3 is CASSEMSVGSPLHF. The CDR3 DNA follows: TGTGCCAGCAGTGAAATGTCCGTAGGATCACCCCTCCACTTT.

In its sample, this clonotype was seen many times. The chain uses TRBV6-5 and TRBJ1-1; D not certain. This CDR3 region has 12 residues. V was shortened by 2 bases and J by 8 bases, with 9 bases between the two germline ends. The V gene's germline CDR1 is MNHEY and CDR2 SVGAGI. DNA for the CDR3: TGTGCCAGCAGTTACATCGGTACCGAAGCTTTCTTT. This codes for CASSYIGTEAFF.

This clonotype was picked up a small number of times. This chain joins TRBV28 and TRBJ2-5, with D perhaps TRBD1 (5 bases). The CDR3 totals 13 residues. Between the trimmed V and J ends, which lost 5 bases and 2 bases, there was a span of 9 bases. Per the germline V gene, CDR1 is MDHEN and CDR2 is SYDVKM. CDR3: CASSGAVQETQYF. CDR3 coding DNA: TGTGCCAGCAGTGGGGCTGTGCAAGAGACCCAGTACTTC.

The table lists this clonotype with many counts. The chain is built from TRBV5-1 and TRBJ2-1; TRBD2 matches at 12 bases. The CDR3 totals 16 residues. V trimming: 1 base; J trimming: 7 bases; junction bases outside the gene matches: 6. Per the germline V gene, CDR1 is SGHRS and CDR2 is YFSETQ. CDR3 in DNA: TGCGCCAGCAGCTTGCCGACTAGCGGGGGAGGGAATGAGCAGTTCTTC. Encoded protein: CASSLPTSGGGNEQFF.